This TCR beta chain was observed in a study of blood T cells in healthy people across ages. Overall study results and limits: A greater number of naive CD4+ cells and higher diversity distinguished long-lived donors from aged donors.

Only a few counts were recorded for this clonotype. Its cognate antigen is unknown. This CDR3 has 15 residues. Per the germline V gene, CDR1 is SGHRS and CDR2 is YFSETQ. With 0 bases removed from V and 3 bases from J, the gap between germline ends came to 10 bases. For the second PCR, which ran for roughly 7 to 11 cycles, a sample-barcoded 5' primer and a J-beta primer mix were used. One entry per CDR3 protein, called by TCRdb with MiXCR from the 5' RACE reads. In the table there are about 930,000 distinct CDR3 sequences, almost 30% of which are singletons. In addition, the sample was reused for a study of T cells of mothers and their children.

The material sequenced was blood. The sequence was obtained from a woman aged 35 to 49 in good health. This rearrangement joins TRBV5-1 to TRBJ2-1, with TRBD1 as a possible D gene (5 bases). For the CDR3, the DNA is TGCGCCAGCAGCTTGGCCAGGGAATTCTACAATGAGCAGTTCTTC. Translated, it gives CASSLAREFYNEQFF.